The T cell receptor beta chain described here comes from a study of cytomegalovirus exposure and HLA in healthy donors. As for the study in general: For the approximately 360 genotyped donors, 80% to 90% fell within the Caucasian-associated ancestry cluster. Study-wide points: Most TCR beta V segments were productive about 87% or about 30% of the time in an earlier analysis.

PCR employed 60 Vbeta and 13 Jbeta primers. The repertoire was sequenced with immunoSEQ multiplex PCR; TCRdb's copy has only in-frame clones and lacks some. The sample lists approximately 140,000 clones, 80% to 85% occurring once. As for this clone: The antigen is unknown.

CDR1 and CDR2 (germline): MNHEY, SVGAGI. The CDR3 sequence is 15 residues long. V gave up 5 bases and J gave up 4 bases; unmatched junction bases: 5. Unrecorded immune exposure was likely among donors, who were nominally healthy when sampled. This TCR derives from a male donor in good health and CMV-seropositive. The V call is TRBV6-5, the J call TRBJ2-1; 10 bases agree with TRBD1. The sample was PBMCs. CDR3 loop: CASSTTGGGYNEQFF. The CDR3 DNA is TGTGCCAGCAGTACGACAGGGGGCGGATACAATGAGCAGTTCTTC.